These T cell receptor beta chains were read from a single sample in a study of cytomegalovirus exposure and HLA in healthy donors. Repertoires were generated with immunoSEQ multiplex PCR, while TCRdb's copy carries only in-frame clones and drops some. The repertoire holds about 140,000 clones, with just under 85% as singletons. The specimen was PBMCs. These receptors were obtained from a woman aged 55-70 years in good health and CMV-seropositive. Each CDR3 is given with its conserved first and last residue. D genes are given only for firm matches. The size field is filled for only some rows; it gives once, few, many or a size class.

D gene: -
clone size: few
J gene: TRBJ1-2
V gene: TRBV5-1
CDR3 DNA: TGCGCCAGCAGCTTGGTATCTAACTATGGCTACACCTTC
CDR3 protein: CASSLVSNYGYTF

D gene: -
clone size: -
J gene: TRBJ2-7
V gene: TRBV30
CDR3 DNA: TGTGCCCTCGCTCAGGGATCCTCCTACGAGCAGTACTTC
CDR3 protein: CALAQGSSYEQYF

D gene: TRBD2
clone size: once
J gene: TRBJ2-3
V gene: TRBV6-1
CDR3 DNA: TGTGCCAGCAGTGCATTGGCTAGCGGGTCTAGCACAGATACGCAGTATTTT
CDR3 protein: CASSALASGSSTDTQYF

D gene: TRBD2
clone size: once
J gene: TRBJ2-7
V gene: TRBV5-1
CDR3 DNA: TGCGCCAGTACCCGACTACTAGCGGGAGCTGGCGAGCAGTACTTC
CDR3 protein: CASTRLLAGAGEQYF

D gene: TRBD1
clone size: -
J gene: TRBJ1-2
V gene: TRBV29-1
CDR3 DNA: TGCAGCGGCCGCGGGACAGAAAACTATGGCTACACCTTC
CDR3 protein: CSGRGTENYGYTF

D gene: TRBD2
clone size: -
J gene: TRBJ2-1
V gene: TRBV4-1
CDR3 DNA: TGCGCCAGCAGCCCCAGGAGAGGAGCGGGACCCTACAATGAGCAGTTCTTC
CDR3 protein: CASSPRRGAGPYNEQFF

D gene: TRBD2
clone size: -
J gene: TRBJ2-2
V gene: TRBV7-8
CDR3 DNA: TGTGCCAGCAGCTTTGCTAGCGGGGGGAACACCGGGGAGCTGTTTTTT
CDR3 protein: CASSFASGGNTGELFF

D gene: TRBD1
clone size: once
J gene: TRBJ2-3
V gene: TRBV30
CDR3 DNA: TGTGCCTGGACAGGGGGAAACACAGATACGCAGTATTTT
CDR3 protein: CAWTGGNTDTQYF

D gene: -
clone size: once
J gene: TRBJ2-1
V gene: TRBV4-2
CDR3 DNA: TGTGCCAGCAGCCAAGACTCACCCCGACTAGATAGGATTGTGAAGGTGTTCTTC
CDR3 protein: CASSQDSPRLDRIVKVFF

D gene: -
clone size: -
J gene: TRBJ1-1
V gene: TRBV5-1
CDR3 DNA: TGCGCCAGCAGTCGACAGGACCAAATCGAAGCTTTCTTT
CDR3 protein: CASSRQDQIEAFF

D gene: -
clone size: -
J gene: TRBJ2-7
V gene: TRBV7-9
CDR3 DNA: TGTGCCAGCAGCTTTACCTACGAGCAGTACTTC
CDR3 protein: CASSFTYEQYF

D gene: TRBD2
clone size: -
J gene: TRBJ2-7
V gene: TRBV5-4
CDR3 DNA: TGTGCCAGCAGCTGGGGACTAGCGGGGCACGAGCAGTACTTC
CDR3 protein: CASSWGLAGHEQYF

D gene: TRBD2
clone size: -
J gene: TRBJ2-1
V gene: TRBV18
CDR3 DNA: TGTGCCAGCTCACCAAGGCAGAGCGGGAGGGCCGGCCCAAATGAGCAGTTCTTC
CDR3 protein: CASSPRQSGRAGPNEQFF

D gene: -
clone size: -
J gene: TRBJ2-7
V gene: TRBV29-1
CDR3 DNA: TGCAGCGTTGGCCGACTAGATTCCGCCGAGCAGTACTTC
CDR3 protein: CSVGRLDSAEQYF

D gene: TRBD2
clone size: -
J gene: TRBJ2-7
V gene: TRBV6-6
CDR3 DNA: TGTGCCAGCAGTCTACCGGGACTAGGCCTCGAGCAGTACTTC
CDR3 protein: CASSLPGLGLEQYF

D gene: -
clone size: few
J gene: TRBJ1-1
V gene: TRBV6-1
CDR3 DNA: TGTGCCAGCAGTGTAGGTAGGGGGACACCAAACACTGAAGCTTTCTTT
CDR3 protein: CASSVGRGTPNTEAFF

D gene: -
clone size: -
J gene: TRBJ2-1
V gene: TRBV10-2
CDR3 DNA: TGCGCCAGCAGTGACATCGCTAGCGGGTGGCAGGGGGATGAGCAGTTCTTC
CDR3 protein: CASSDIASGWQGDEQFF

D gene: -
clone size: -
J gene: TRBJ2-3
V gene: TRBV4-3
CDR3 DNA: TGCGCCAGCAGCCAAGGCCCTGGGAGAGATACGCAGTATTTT
CDR3 protein: CASSQGPGRDTQYF

D gene: TRBD2
clone size: -
J gene: TRBJ2-2
V gene: TRBV4-1
CDR3 DNA: TGCGCCAGCAGCCAAGGGGGACTAGCGGGAGTTGGCACCGGGGAGCTGTTTTTT
CDR3 protein: CASSQGGLAGVGTGELFF

D gene: TRBD1
clone size: -
J gene: TRBJ1-1
V gene: TRBV28
CDR3 DNA: TGTGCCAGCAGTTTATCGGACAGGGCGTCGGGAGCTTTCTTT
CDR3 protein: CASSLSDRASGAFF

D gene: TRBD1
clone size: -
J gene: TRBJ2-5
V gene: TRBV5-1
CDR3 DNA: TGCGCCAGCAGCTCCCGGCTTGACAGGGGGCGAGAGACCCAGTACTTC
CDR3 protein: CASSSRLDRGRETQYF

D gene: -
clone size: -
J gene: TRBJ1-1
V gene: TRBV25-1
CDR3 DNA: TGTGCCAGCAGTCGCCCAGGTACGAGCACTGAAGCTTTCTTT
CDR3 protein: CASSRPGTSTEAFF

D gene: -
clone size: -
J gene: TRBJ1-1
V gene: TRBV4-3
CDR3 DNA: TGCGCCAGCAGTCGTTCCGGGGAAAACACTGAAGCTTTCTTT
CDR3 protein: CASSRSGENTEAFF

D gene: TRBD2
clone size: -
J gene: TRBJ2-5
V gene: TRBV29-1
CDR3 DNA: TGCAGCGTGGCGGGACTAGCGGGAGCGGAGACCCAGTACTTC
CDR3 protein: CSVAGLAGAETQYF

D gene: TRBD1
clone size: -
J gene: TRBJ1-1
V gene: TRBV27
CDR3 DNA: TGTGCCAGCAGCCAGGACAGGTCGGTTATTGAAGCTTTCTTT
CDR3 protein: CASSQDRSVIEAFF

D gene: -
clone size: -
J gene: TRBJ1-2
V gene: TRBV7-9
CDR3 DNA: TGTGCCAGCAGCTTATCTGCTAACTACACCTTC
CDR3 protein: CASSLSANYTF

D gene: TRBD1
clone size: -
J gene: TRBJ1-2
V gene: TRBV19
CDR3 DNA: TGTGCCAGTAGTAAACAGGGGGACTATGGCTACACCTTC
CDR3 protein: CASSKQGDYGYTF

D gene: -
clone size: -
J gene: TRBJ1-2
V gene: TRBV6-6
CDR3 DNA: TGTGCCAGCAGCCACTCCAAATCCGGGAACTATGGCTACACCTTC
CDR3 protein: CASSHSKSGNYGYTF

D gene: TRBD1
clone size: few
J gene: TRBJ2-7
V gene: TRBV6-1
CDR3 DNA: TGTGCCAGCAGTGAACAGGGGGCCTTCTCCTACGAGCAGTACTTC
CDR3 protein: CASSEQGAFSYEQYF

D gene: -
clone size: -
J gene: TRBJ1-5
V gene: TRBV18
CDR3 DNA: TGTGCCAGCTCACCTACGAGGGATCAGCCCCAGCATTTT
CDR3 protein: CASSPTRDQPQHF

D gene: TRBD2
clone size: -
J gene: TRBJ2-6
V gene: TRBV30
CDR3 DNA: TGTGCCTGGAGGGCGGGGGGTGCTGGGGCCAACGTCCTGACTTTC
CDR3 protein: CAWRAGGAGANVLTF

D gene: -
clone size: -
J gene: TRBJ2-5
V gene: TRBV10-3
CDR3 DNA: TGTGCCATCAGTAGATCAGACCAAGAGACCCAGTACTTC
CDR3 protein: CAISRSDQETQYF

D gene: TRBD2
clone size: -
J gene: TRBJ2-7
V gene: TRBV5-1
CDR3 DNA: TGCGCCAGCAGTCCGCTAGCGGGAGAGACCTACGAGCAGTACTTC
CDR3 protein: CASSPLAGETYEQYF

D gene: -
clone size: -
J gene: TRBJ2-7
V gene: TRBV28
CDR3 DNA: TGTGCCAGCAGCTTCCTGACGGGACAATCTCACGAGCAGTACTTC
CDR3 protein: CASSFLTGQSHEQYF

D gene: -
clone size: -
J gene: TRBJ2-1
V gene: TRBV27
CDR3 DNA: TGTGCCAGCAGTTTATCCACTACCAACCCCTACAATGAGCAGTTCTTC
CDR3 protein: CASSLSTTNPYNEQFF

D gene: TRBD1
clone size: -
J gene: TRBJ2-5
V gene: TRBV19
CDR3 DNA: TGTGCCAGTAGTCTACGGACAGGGCGGGTAGAGACCCAGTACTTC
CDR3 protein: CASSLRTGRVETQYF

D gene: TRBD1
clone size: -
J gene: TRBJ1-1
V gene: TRBV6-1
CDR3 DNA: TGTGCCAGCAGTGGTGGACAGGGCGGAACTGAAGCTTTCTTT
CDR3 protein: CASSGGQGGTEAFF

D gene: -
clone size: -
J gene: TRBJ1-2
V gene: TRBV28
CDR3 DNA: TGTGCCAGCAGTGGCACAGGGTTCGCTAACTATGGCTACACCTTC
CDR3 protein: CASSGTGFANYGYTF

D gene: -
clone size: -
J gene: TRBJ2-7
V gene: TRBV4-2
CDR3 DNA: TGTGCCAGCAGCCAAGACTTCCAGCAGGGGTACGAGCAGTACTTC
CDR3 protein: CASSQDFQQGYEQYF

D gene: -
clone size: -
J gene: TRBJ2-3
V gene: TRBV5-5
CDR3 DNA: TGTGCCAGCAGCTTGGTCGCAGGCAATCAGCCCCAGTATTTT
CDR3 protein: CASSLVAGNQPQYF

D gene: TRBD1
clone size: -
J gene: TRBJ2-7
V gene: TRBV15
CDR3 DNA: TGTGCCACCAGCAGAGCCTGGGACAGCGGCCACGAGCAGTACTTC
CDR3 protein: CATSRAWDSGHEQYF

D gene: -
clone size: -
J gene: TRBJ2-4
V gene: TRBV2
CDR3 DNA: TGTGCCAGCAGCGACACCCGGGACATGCCCAAAAACATTCAGTACTTC
CDR3 protein: CASSDTRDMPKNIQYF

D gene: -
clone size: -
J gene: TRBJ2-5
V gene: TRBV5-4
CDR3 DNA: TGTGCCAGCAGGGAGGCGGGGCGTCAAGAGACCCAGTACTTC
CDR3 protein: CASREAGRQETQYF

D gene: TRBD1
clone size: few
J gene: TRBJ2-2
V gene: TRBV5-4
CDR3 DNA: TGTGCCAGCAGCCGGACAGGGGGTCTTACCGGGGAGCTGTTTTTT
CDR3 protein: CASSRTGGLTGELFF

D gene: -
clone size: -
J gene: TRBJ2-7
V gene: TRBV6-1
CDR3 DNA: TGTGCCAGCAGGGGGGGAGTGGGTGGTTACGAGCAGTACTTC
CDR3 protein: CASRGGVGGYEQYF

D gene: TRBD1
clone size: -
J gene: TRBJ2-4
V gene: TRBV14
CDR3 DNA: TGTGCCAGCAGCCATCCCGGGACAGGGGTTAAAAACATTCAGTACTTC
CDR3 protein: CASSHPGTGVKNIQYF

D gene: -
clone size: -
J gene: TRBJ1-5
V gene: TRBV30
CDR3 DNA: TGTGCCTGGAGTGTACGTCAGAATAGCAATCAGCCCCAGCATTTT
CDR3 protein: CAWSVRQNSNQPQHF

D gene: -
clone size: -
J gene: TRBJ2-7
V gene: TRBV27
CDR3 DNA: TGTGCCAACGGAGAGGGGGACGCAGACTTC
CDR3 protein: CANGEGDADF

D gene: -
clone size: -
J gene: TRBJ1-1
V gene: TRBV7-8
CDR3 DNA: TGTGCCAGCAGCGGCAGGGTTTCGAACACTGAAGCTTTCTTT
CDR3 protein: CASSGRVSNTEAFF

D gene: TRBD1
clone size: -
J gene: TRBJ2-1
V gene: TRBV19
CDR3 DNA: TGTGCCAGTAGTCTTGGGACAGGGAGCTCCTACAATGAGCAGTTCTTC
CDR3 protein: CASSLGTGSSYNEQFF

D gene: TRBD1
clone size: -
J gene: TRBJ1-5
V gene: TRBV2
CDR3 DNA: TGTGCCAGCAGTACACAGGGGATCGGCAATCAGCCCCAGCATTTT
CDR3 protein: CASSTQGIGNQPQHF

D gene: -
clone size: -
J gene: TRBJ2-7
V gene: TRBV2
CDR3 DNA: TGTGCCAGCAGTGTTGTGAAGGGGTCTCTCGAGCAGTACTTC
CDR3 protein: CASSVVKGSLEQYF

D gene: -
clone size: -
J gene: TRBJ1-5
V gene: TRBV6-1
CDR3 DNA: TGTGCCAGCAGGGGGGCGAGAAGTAGCAATCAGCCCCAGCATTTT
CDR3 protein: CASRGARSSNQPQHF